Below, 15 T cell receptor beta chains from the same sample are listed, as sequenced in a study of molecular identifiers for immune sequencing clone quantification. One entry per CDR3 protein results from TCRdb running MiXCR on the PCR reads. The repertoire holds about half a million distinct CDR3 sequences, with 20% to 25% as singletons. Sequenced sample: naive CD8+ T cells from blood, with Jurkat cell RNA spiked in. As to subset: FACS-sorted CD8+CD4-CCR7+CD45RA+ naive T cells. All receptors come from a human donor in good health. Some libraries in this study had Jurkat cell RNA spiked in.

The sample holds many counts of this clonotype. The genes are TRBV11-2 and TRBJ2-7; D is ambiguous. Germline-derived CDR1 and CDR2 are SGHAT and FQNNGV. The CDR3 is 13 residues long. V lost 1 base to trimming and J lost 4 bases, with 8 bases between them. The CDR3 sequence is CASSLAAGYEQYF. DNA of the CDR3: TGTGCCAGCAGCTTAGCTGCTGGGTACGAGCAGTACTTC.

This clonotype was recorded many times. The chain links TRBV7-9 to TRBJ2-7, with D perhaps matching TRBD1 or TRBD2 (6 bases each). The germline V and J ends were trimmed by 5 bases and 0 bases, with 20 bases remaining between them. The CDR3 contains 17 residues. Germline CDR1 and CDR2: SEHNR and FQNEAQ (reference sequence). The CDR3 protein is CASSGGTQGTSSYEQYF. CDR3 bases: TGTGCCAGCAGCGGAGGGACACAAGGAACCAGCTCCTACGAGCAGTACTTC.

The chain employs TRBV27 and TRBJ2-5; D is unresolved. V was clipped by 7 bases and J by 2 bases, with 14 bases between them. The CDR3 is made up of 14 amino acids. CDR1 is MNHEY, CDR2 SMNVEV, per germline (reference sequence). The CDR3 nucleotides read TGTGCCAGCAAAAGGACCTCCCGACAAGAGACCCAGTACTTC. It translates to CASKRTSRQETQYF.

As to this clonotype: Just one base apart from a much larger clone, this may be a read error. The rearrangement uses TRBV11-3 and TRBJ2-1; TRBD2 might be the D (6 bases). This CDR3 spans 16 amino acids. CDR1 and CDR2 from the germline V gene are SGHNT and YENEEA. Trimming removed 8 bases at V and 2 bases at J, with 19 bases between. CDR3 sequence reads: CASGAQTSLAYNEQFF. CDR3 coding DNA: TGTGCCAGCGGCGCTCAGACTAGTTTGGCCTACAATGAGCAGTTCTTC.

This clonotype was seen repeatedly, ten times or more. The chain has TRBV6-2 or TRBV6-3 and TRBJ2-7; D is unclear. The germline V gene encodes CDR1 MNHEY and CDR2 SVGEGT. Between the trimmed V and J ends, which lost 8 bases and 2 bases, there was a span of 4 bases. This CDR3 has 10 residues. CDR3 amino acids: CASGPYEQYF. The CDR3 nucleotides are TGTGCCAGCGGCCCCTACGAGCAGTACTTC.

This clonotype was seen ten or more times. The gene calls are TRBV5-5 and TRBJ1-1; D not resolved. The germline gives CDR1 SGHKS, CDR2 YYEKEE (reference sequence). V lost 2 bases and J 8 bases, leaving 10 bases between the germline ends. This CDR3 comprises 12 residues. The CDR3 loop reads CASSFNGLEAFF. The CDR3 DNA is TGTGCCAGCAGCTTTAATGGCCTCGAAGCTTTCTTT.

This clonotype was recorded a few times. The chain has TRBV13 and TRBJ1-1; 8 bases map to TRBD1. Trimming cost V 5 bases and J 4 bases; bases outside gene matches: 6. Germline assignment: CDR1 PRHDT and CDR2 FYEKMQ (reference sequence). This CDR3 spans 14 amino acids. CDR3 coding DNA: TGTGCCAGCAGCACCTACCAGGGGGCCACTGAAGCTTTCTTT. This sequence encodes CASSTYQGATEAFF. Using reference TRBV13 and TRBJ1-1 for the parts outside the CDR3, the full variable domain is AAGVIQSPRHLIKEKRETATLKCYPIPRHDTVYWYQQGPGQDPQFLISFYEKMQSDKGSIPDRFSAQQFSDYHSELNMSSLELGDSALYFCASSTYQGATEAFFGQGTRLTVV.

J is TRBJ2-7 and V is TRBV20-1, with TRBD2 identical over 13 bases. Germline assignment: CDR1 DFQATT and CDR2 SNEGSKA (reference sequence). The CDR3 runs to 18 residues. V dropped 4 bases and J dropped 3; count of bases not matched to a gene: 15. CDR3 region: CSAIIPELAGGTSYEQYF. CDR3 DNA: TGCAGTGCTATTATCCCGGAACTAGCGGGAGGGACAAGCTACGAGCAGTACTTC.

Notes on this clonotype: A much larger clone differs by one base, so this may be a read error. The final CDR3 position lacks the conserved phenylalanine or tryptophan, pointing to a likely read error. This chain uses TRBV5-4 with TRBJ2-5; 12 nucleotides agree with TRBD2. The CDR3 is 15 residues long. V lost 5 bases to trimming and J lost 4 bases; unmatched junction nucleotides: 6. Germline V gene data show CDR1 as SGHNT and CDR2 as YYREEE (reference sequence). Here the CDR3 reads CASRSGLAGPETQYL. The CDR3 nucleotides are TGTGCCAGCAGATCTGGACTAGCGGGACCAGAGACCCAGTACCTC.

A few counts support this clonotype. The gene calls are TRBV4-1 and TRBJ2-2; D could derive from TRBD1 or TRBD2 (5 bases each). CDR3 length: 16 amino acids. Germline CDR1 and CDR2: MGHRA and YSYEKL. The germline V and J ends were trimmed by 4 bases and 1 base, with 13 bases remaining between them. This chain's CDR3 is CASSPVGTENTGELFF. As DNA, the CDR3 is TGCGCCAGCAGCCCAGTCGGGACGGAGAACACCGGGGAGCTGTTTTTT.

In this sample, this clonotype turned up many times. This chain connects TRBV27 to TRBJ1-1; D is undetermined. CDR3 length: 17 amino acids. The ends were cut back, 5 bases at V and 3 bases at J, with 22 bases in the middle. In germline, CDR1 is MNHEY, CDR2 SMNVEV (reference sequence). CDR3 protein: CASSPLLASSPHTEAFF. CDR3 nucleotides: TGTGCCAGCAGTCCTTTACTCGCGTCCTCACCCCACACTGAAGCTTTCTTT.

For this clonotype: This sequence is one base from a far larger clone and is likely a read error. In DNA, the CDR3 is TGTGCCAGCAGTTACGGGGGCATGAACACTAAAGCTTTCTTT. Translated: CASSYGGMNTKAFF. The V call is TRBV6-2 or TRBV6-3, the J call TRBJ1-1, with D maybe TRBD1 (6 bases). From germline, CDR1 is MNHEY and CDR2 SVGEGT. The CDR3 is 14 residues long.

There are a few counts of this clonotype. V gene TRBV12-3 or TRBV12-4 combines with J gene TRBJ1-2, with 7 bases aligning to TRBD1. The CDR3 runs 14 residues. J gave up 4 bases and V 5 bases, and 7 bases lay outside the gene matches. In DNA, the CDR3 is TGTGCCAGCAGTCCGCTGACAGGGAGCTATGGCTACACCTTC. Translation: CASSPLTGSYGYTF.

In its sample, this clonotype was seen a few times. The chain combines TRBV6-5 with TRBJ1-4; D is ambiguous. The germline V gene has CDR1 MNHEY and CDR2 SVGAGI. Trimming removed 0 bases at V and 10 bases at J, with 12 bases between. The CDR3 contains 14 residues. The CDR3 region has the DNA TGTGCCAGCAGTTACTCTGTCGTTCCGGGAAAACTGTTTTTT. Its protein product is CASSYSVVPGKLFF.

This clonotype was counted at least ten times. The rearrangement uses TRBV19 and TRBJ2-4; D gene ambiguous. The germline CDR1 and CDR2 sequences are LNHDA and SQIVND (reference sequence). V lost 1 base to trimming and J lost 1 base, with 8 bases between them. This CDR3 spans 15 amino acids. CDR3 sequence: CASSIATRAKNIQYF. Written as DNA, the CDR3 is TGTGCCAGTAGTATAGCGACACGGGCCAAAAACATTCAGTACTTC.